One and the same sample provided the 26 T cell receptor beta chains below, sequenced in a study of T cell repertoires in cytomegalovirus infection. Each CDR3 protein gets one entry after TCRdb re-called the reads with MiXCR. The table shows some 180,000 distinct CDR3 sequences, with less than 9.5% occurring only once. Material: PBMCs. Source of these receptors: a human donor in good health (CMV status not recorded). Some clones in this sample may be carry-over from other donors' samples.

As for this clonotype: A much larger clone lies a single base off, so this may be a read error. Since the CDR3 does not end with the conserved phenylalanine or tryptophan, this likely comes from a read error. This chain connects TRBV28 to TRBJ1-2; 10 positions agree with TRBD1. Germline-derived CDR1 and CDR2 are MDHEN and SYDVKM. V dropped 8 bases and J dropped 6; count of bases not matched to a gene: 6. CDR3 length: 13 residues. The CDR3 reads CASLGTGEDGYTL. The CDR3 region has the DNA TGTGCCAGCCTCGGGACAGGGGAGGATGGCTACACCTTA.

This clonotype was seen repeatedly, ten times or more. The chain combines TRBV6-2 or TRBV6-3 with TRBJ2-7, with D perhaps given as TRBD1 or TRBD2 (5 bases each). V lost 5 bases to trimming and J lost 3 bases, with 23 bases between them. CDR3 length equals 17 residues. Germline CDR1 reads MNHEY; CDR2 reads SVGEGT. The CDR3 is CASSNEFRPGTLYEQYF. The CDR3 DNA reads TGTGCCAGCAGTAACGAATTCCGACCCGGGACCCTCTACGAGCAGTACTTC.

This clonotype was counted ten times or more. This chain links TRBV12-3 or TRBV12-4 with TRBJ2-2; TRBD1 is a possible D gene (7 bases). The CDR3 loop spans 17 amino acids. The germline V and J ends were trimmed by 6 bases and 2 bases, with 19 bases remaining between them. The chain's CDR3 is CASSWFQGGINTGELFF. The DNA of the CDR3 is TGTGCCAGCAGCTGGTTCCAGGGGGGAATAAACACCGGGGAGCTGTTTTTT.

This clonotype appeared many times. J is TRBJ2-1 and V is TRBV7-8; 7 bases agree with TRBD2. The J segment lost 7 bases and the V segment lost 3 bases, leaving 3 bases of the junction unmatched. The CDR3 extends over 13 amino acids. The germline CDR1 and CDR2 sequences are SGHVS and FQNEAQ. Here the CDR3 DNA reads TGTGCCAGCAGCTTGAAGCGGGGAAATGAGCAGTTCTTC. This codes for CASSLKRGNEQFF. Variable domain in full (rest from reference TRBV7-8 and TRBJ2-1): GAGVSQSPRYKVAKRGQDVALRCDPISGHVSLFWYQQALGQGPEFLTYFQNEAQLDKSGLPSDRFFAERPEGSVSTLKIQRTQQEDSAVYLCASSLKRGNEQFFGPGTRLTVL.

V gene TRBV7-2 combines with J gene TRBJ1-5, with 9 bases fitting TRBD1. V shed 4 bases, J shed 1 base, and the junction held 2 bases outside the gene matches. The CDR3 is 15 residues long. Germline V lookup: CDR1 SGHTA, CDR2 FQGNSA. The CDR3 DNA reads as TGTGCCAGCAGCTCGACAGGGGGAAGCAATCAGCCCCAGCATTTT. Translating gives CASSSTGGSNQPQHF.

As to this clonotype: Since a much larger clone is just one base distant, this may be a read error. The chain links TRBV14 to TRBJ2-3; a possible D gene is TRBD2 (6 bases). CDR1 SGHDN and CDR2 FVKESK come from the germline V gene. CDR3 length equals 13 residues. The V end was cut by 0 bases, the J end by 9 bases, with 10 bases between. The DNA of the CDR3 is TGTGCCAGCAGCCAAGATCGGGGGAGAACGCAGTATTTT. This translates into CASSQDRGRTQYF.

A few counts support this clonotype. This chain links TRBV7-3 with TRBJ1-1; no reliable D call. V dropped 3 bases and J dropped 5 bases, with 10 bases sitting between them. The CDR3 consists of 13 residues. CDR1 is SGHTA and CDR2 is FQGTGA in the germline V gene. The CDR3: CASSFRGGTEAFF. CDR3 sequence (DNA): TGTGCCAGCAGCTTTCGGGGTGGGACTGAAGCTTTCTTT.

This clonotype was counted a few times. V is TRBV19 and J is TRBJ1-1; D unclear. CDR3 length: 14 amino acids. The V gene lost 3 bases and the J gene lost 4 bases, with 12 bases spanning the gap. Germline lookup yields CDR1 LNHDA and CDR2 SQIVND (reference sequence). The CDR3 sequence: CASSMRKTVTEAFF. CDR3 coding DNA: TGTGCCAGTAGTATGAGGAAAACCGTCACTGAAGCTTTCTTT. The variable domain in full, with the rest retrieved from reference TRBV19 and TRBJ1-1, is DGGITQSPKYLFRKEGQNVTLSCEQNLNHDAMYWYRQDPGQGLRLIYYSQIVNDFQKGDIAEGYSVSREKKESFPLTVTSAQKNPTAFYLCASSMRKTVTEAFFGQGTRLTVV.

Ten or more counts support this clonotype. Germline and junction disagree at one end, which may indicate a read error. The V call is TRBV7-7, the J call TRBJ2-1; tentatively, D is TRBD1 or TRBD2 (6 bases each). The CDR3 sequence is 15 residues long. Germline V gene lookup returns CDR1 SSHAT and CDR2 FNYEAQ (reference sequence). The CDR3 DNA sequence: TGTGCTAGCAGCCCCGCCGGGGGCCCTTACAATGAGCAGTTCTTC. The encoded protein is CASSPAGGPYNEQFF. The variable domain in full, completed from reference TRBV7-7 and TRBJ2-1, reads GAGVSQSPRYKVTKRGQDVTLRCDPISSHATLYWYQQALGQGPEFLTYFNYEAQPDKSGLPSDRFSAERPEGSISTLTIQRTEQRDSAMYRCASSPAGGPYNEQFFGPGTRLTVL.

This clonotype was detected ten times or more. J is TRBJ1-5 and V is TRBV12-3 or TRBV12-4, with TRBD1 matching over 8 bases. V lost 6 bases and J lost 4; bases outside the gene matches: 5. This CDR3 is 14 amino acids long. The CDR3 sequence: CASRQGQENQPQHF. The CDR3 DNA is TGTGCCAGCAGGCAGGGACAGGAGAATCAGCCCCAGCATTTT.

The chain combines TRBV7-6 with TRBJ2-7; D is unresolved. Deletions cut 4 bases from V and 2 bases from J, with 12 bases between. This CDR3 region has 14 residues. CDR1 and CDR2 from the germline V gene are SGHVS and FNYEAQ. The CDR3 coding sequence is TGTGCCAGCAGCTCCGTCCTGAATGCCTACGAGCAGTACTTC. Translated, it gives CASSSVLNAYEQYF. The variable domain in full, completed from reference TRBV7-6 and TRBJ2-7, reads GAGVSQSPRYKVTKRGQDVALRCDPISGHVSLYWYRQALGQGPEFLTYFNYEAQQDKSGLPNDRFSAERPEGSISTLTIQRTEQRDSAMYRCASSSVLNAYEQYFGPGTRLTVT.

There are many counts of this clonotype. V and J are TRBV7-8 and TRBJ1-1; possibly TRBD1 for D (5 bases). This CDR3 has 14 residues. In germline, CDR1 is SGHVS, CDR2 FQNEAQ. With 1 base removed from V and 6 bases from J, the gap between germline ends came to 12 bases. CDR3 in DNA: TGTGCCAGCAGCTTAGTCGGCAGGGAGGCTGAAGCTTTCTTT. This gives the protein CASSLVGREAEAFF.

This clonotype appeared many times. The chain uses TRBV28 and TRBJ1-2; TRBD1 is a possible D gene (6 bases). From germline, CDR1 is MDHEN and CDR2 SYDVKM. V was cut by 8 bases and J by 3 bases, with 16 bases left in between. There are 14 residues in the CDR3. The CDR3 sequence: CASGPGQLHYGYTF. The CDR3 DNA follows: TGTGCCAGCGGGCCGGGACAACTTCACTATGGCTACACCTTC.

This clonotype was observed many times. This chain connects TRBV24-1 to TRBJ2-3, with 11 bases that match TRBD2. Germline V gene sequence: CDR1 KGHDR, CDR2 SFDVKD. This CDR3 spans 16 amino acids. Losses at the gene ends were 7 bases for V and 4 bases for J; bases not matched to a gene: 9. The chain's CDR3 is CATSHSSGGWADTQYF. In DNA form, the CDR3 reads TGTGCCACCAGCCACTCTAGCGGGGGGTGGGCAGATACGCAGTATTTT.

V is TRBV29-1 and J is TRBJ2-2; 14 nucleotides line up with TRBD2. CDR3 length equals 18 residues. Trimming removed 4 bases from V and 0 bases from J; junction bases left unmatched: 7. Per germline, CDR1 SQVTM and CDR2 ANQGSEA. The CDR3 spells CSVAKTSGRVTNTGELFF. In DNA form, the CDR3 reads TGCAGCGTTGCTAAGACTAGCGGGAGGGTTACGAACACCGGGGAGCTGTTTTTT.

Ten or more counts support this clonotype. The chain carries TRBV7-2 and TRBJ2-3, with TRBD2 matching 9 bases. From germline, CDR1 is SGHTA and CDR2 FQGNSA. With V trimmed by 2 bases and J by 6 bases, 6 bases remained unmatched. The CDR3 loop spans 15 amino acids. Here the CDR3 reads CASSLRSGRSDTQYF. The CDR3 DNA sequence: TGTGCCAGCAGCTTAAGGAGCGGGAGGAGTGATACGCAGTATTTT.

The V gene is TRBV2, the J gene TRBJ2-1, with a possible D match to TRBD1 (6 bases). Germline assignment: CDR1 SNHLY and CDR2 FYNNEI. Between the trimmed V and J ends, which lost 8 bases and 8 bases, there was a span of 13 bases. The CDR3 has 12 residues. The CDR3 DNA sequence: TGTGCCAGCCAGACGGACAGCGATGAGCAGTTCTTC. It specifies CASQTDSDEQFF.

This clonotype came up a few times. This chain's CDR3 is CASSRDRDGEAFF. The CDR3 DNA is TGTGCCAGCAGCCGAGACAGGGATGGTGAAGCTTTCTTT. This chain uses TRBV11-3 with TRBJ1-1; TRBD1 agrees at 7 bases. Germline assignment: CDR1 SGHNT and CDR2 YENEEA. The CDR3 is made up of 13 amino acids. The ends lost 5 bases at V and 7 bases at J; junction bases unmatched: 7.

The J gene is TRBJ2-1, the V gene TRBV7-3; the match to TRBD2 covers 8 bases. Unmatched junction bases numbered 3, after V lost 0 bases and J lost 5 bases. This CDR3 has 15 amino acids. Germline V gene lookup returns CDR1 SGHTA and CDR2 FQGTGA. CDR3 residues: CASSLTGRANNEQFF. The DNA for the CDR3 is TGTGCCAGCAGCTTAACCGGGAGGGCTAACAATGAGCAGTTCTTC.

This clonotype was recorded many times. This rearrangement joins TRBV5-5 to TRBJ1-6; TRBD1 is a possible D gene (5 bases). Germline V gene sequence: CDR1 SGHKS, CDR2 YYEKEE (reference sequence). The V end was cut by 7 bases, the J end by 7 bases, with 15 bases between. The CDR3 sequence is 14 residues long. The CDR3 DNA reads TGTGCCAGCCGCTCCGGGGGTTCGAATTCACCCCTCCACTTT. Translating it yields CASRSGGSNSPLHF. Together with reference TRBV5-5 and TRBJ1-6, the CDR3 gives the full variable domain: DAGVTQSPTHLIKTRGQQVTLRCSPISGHKSVSWYQQVLGQGPQFIFQYYEKEERGRGNFPDRFSARQFPNYSSELNVNALLLGDSALYLCASRSGGSNSPLHFGNGTRLTVT.

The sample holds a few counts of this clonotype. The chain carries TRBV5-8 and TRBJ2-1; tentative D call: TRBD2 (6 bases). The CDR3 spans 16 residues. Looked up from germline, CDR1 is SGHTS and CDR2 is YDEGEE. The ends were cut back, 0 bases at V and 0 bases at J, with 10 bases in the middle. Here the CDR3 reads CASSLGLVISYNEQFF. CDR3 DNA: TGTGCCAGCAGCTTGGGACTAGTCATCTCCTACAATGAGCAGTTCTTC.

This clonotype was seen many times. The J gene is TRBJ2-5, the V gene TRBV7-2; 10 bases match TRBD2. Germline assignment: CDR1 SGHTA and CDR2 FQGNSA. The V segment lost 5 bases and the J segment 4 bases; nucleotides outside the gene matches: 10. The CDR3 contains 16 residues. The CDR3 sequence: CASSPPSGSMRETQYF. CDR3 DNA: TGTGCCAGCAGCCCTCCTAGCGGGAGTATGCGAGAGACCCAGTACTTC. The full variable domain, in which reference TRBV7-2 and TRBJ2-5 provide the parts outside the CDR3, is GAGVSQSPSNKVTEKGKDVELRCDPISGHTALYWYRQSLGQGLEFLIYFQGNSAPDKSGLPSDRFSAERTGGSVSTLTIQRTQQEDSAVYLCASSPPSGSMRETQYFGPGTRLLVL.

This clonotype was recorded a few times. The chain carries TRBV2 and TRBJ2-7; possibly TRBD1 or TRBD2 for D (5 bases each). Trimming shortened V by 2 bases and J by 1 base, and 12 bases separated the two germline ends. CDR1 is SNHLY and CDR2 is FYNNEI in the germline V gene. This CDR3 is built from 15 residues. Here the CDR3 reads CASSEWDGVSYEQYF. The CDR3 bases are TGTGCCAGCAGTGAATGGGACGGAGTTTCCTACGAGCAGTACTTC. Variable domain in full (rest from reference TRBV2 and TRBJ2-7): EPEVTQTPSHQVTQMGQEVILRCVPISNHLYFYWYRQILGQKVEFLVSFYNNEISEKSEIFDDQFSVERPDGSNFTLKIRSTKLEDSAMYFCASSEWDGVSYEQYFGPGTRLTVT.

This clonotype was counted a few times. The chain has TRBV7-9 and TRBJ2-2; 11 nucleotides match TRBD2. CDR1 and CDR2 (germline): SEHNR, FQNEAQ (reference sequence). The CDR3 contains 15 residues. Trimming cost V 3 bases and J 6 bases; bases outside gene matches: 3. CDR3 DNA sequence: TGTGCCAGCAGCTTGCCGACTAGCGGGGCCGGGGAGCTGTTTTTT. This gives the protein CASSLPTSGAGELFF.

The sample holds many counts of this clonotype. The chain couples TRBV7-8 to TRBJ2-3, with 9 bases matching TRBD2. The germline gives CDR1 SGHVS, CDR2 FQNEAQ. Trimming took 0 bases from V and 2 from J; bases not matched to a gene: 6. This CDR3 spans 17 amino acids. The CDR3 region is CASSLARLADHTDTQYF. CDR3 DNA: TGTGCCAGCAGCTTAGCGAGACTAGCGGATCACACAGATACGCAGTATTTT.

DNA of the CDR3: TGTGCCAGCAGCCAAACTGATCCTTCGGATACGCAGTATTTT. As protein: CASSQTDPSDTQYF. The rearrangement uses TRBV12-3 or TRBV12-4 and TRBJ2-3; D is uncertain. Trimming took off 6 bases at V and 6 bases at J, with 16 bases between the two ends. The CDR3 loop spans 14 amino acids.